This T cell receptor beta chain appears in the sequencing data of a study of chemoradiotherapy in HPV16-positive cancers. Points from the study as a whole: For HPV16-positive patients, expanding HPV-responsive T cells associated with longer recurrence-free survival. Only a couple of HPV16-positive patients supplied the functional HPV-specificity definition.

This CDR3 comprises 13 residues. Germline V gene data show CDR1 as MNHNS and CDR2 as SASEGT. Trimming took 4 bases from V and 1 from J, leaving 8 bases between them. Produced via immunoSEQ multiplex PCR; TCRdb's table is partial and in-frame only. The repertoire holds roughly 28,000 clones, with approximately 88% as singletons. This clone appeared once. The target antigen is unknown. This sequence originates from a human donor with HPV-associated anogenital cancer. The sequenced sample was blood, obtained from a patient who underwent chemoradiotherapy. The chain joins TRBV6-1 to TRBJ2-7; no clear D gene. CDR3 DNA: TGTGCCAGCAGTGTACAACGGTCCTACGAGCAGTACGTC. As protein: CASSVQRSYEQYV.